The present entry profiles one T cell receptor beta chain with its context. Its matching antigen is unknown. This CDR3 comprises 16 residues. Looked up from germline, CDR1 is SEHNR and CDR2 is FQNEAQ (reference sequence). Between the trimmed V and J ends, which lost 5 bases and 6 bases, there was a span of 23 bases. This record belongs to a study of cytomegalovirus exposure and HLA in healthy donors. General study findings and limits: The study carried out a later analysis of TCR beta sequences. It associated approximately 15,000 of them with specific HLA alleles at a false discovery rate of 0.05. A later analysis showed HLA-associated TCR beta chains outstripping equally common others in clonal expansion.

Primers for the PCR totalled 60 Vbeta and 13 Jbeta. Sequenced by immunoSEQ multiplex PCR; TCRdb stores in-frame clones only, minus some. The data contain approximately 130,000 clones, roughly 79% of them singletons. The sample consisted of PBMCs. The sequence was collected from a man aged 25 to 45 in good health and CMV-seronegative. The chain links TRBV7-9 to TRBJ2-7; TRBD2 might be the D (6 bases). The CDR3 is CASSPPGVSLVPEQYF. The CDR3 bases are TGTGCCAGCAGCCCGCCGGGAGTCTCGTTGGTACCCGAGCAGTACTTC.